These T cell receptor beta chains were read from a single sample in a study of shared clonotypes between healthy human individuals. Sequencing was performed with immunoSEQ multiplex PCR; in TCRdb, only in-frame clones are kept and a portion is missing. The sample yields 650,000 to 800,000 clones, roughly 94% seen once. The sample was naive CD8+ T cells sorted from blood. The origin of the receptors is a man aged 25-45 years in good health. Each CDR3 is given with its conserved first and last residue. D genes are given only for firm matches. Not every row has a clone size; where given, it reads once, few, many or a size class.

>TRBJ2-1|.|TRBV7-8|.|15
CASSLGWDSYNEQFF
TGTGCCAGCAGCTTAGGGTGGGACTCCTACAATGAGCAGTTCTTC
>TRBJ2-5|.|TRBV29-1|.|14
CSVGGLGVPETQYF
TGCAGCGTGGGGGGCCTAGGGGTACCAGAGACCCAGTACTTC
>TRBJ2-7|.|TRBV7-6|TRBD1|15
CASSSPRDRVNEQYF
TGTGCCAGCAGCTCCCCCCGGGACAGGGTAAACGAGCAGTACTTC
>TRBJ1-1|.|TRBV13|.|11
CASIGDTEAFF
TGTGCCAGCATAGGGGACACTGAAGCTTTCTTT
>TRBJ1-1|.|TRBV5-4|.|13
CASSLGTNTEAFF
TGTGCCAGCAGCTTGGGTACTAACACTGAAGCTTTCTTT
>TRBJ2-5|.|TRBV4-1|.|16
CASSLGLGASSETQYF
TGCGCCAGCAGCCTTGGTTTAGGGGCCTCCTCAGAGACCCAGTACTTC
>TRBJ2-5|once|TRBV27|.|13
CASSSAGQETQYF
TGTGCCAGCAGTTCAGCGGGCCAAGAGACCCAGTACTTC
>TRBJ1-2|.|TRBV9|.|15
CASSVGGGTTAGYTF
TGTGCCAGCAGCGTAGGTGGTGGTACCACTGCTGGCTACACCTTC
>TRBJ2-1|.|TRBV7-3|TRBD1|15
CASSLDRGSYNEQFF
TGTGCCAGCAGCTTAGACAGGGGGTCCTACAATGAGCAGTTCTTC
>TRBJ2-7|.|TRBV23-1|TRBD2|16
CASSQSFPSGAAEQYF
TGCGCCAGCAGTCAATCCTTTCCTAGCGGCGCGGCCGAGCAGTACTTC
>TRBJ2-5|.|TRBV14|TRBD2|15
CASSQLLAGQETQYF
TGTGCCAGCAGCCAACTCCTAGCGGGGCAAGAGACCCAGTACTTC
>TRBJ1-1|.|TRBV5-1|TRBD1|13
CASSSDRAPEAFF
TGCGCCAGCAGCTCAGACAGGGCCCCTGAAGCTTTCTTT
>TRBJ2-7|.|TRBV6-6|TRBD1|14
CASSYGTGGYEQYF
TGTGCCAGCAGTTACGGGACAGGGGGATACGAGCAGTACTTC
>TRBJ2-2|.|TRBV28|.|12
CASSTGSGELFF
TGTGCCAGCAGTACGGGGTCCGGGGAGCTGTTTTTT
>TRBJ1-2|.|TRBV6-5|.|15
CASSFRAAANYGYTF
TGTGCCAGCAGTTTCCGGGCAGCCGCTAACTATGGCTACACCTTC
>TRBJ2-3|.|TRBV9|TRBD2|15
CASSLRAGASDTQYF
TGTGCCAGCAGCCTTAGAGCGGGAGCTTCCGATACGCAGTATTTT
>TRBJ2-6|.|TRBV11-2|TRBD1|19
CASSPRGRTGYAGANVLTF
TGTGCCAGCAGCCCAAGAGGACGGACAGGGTACGCTGGGGCCAACGTCCTGACTTTC
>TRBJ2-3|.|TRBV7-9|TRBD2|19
CASSSVGLAGEFSADTQYF
TGTGCCAGCAGCTCGGTAGGGCTAGCGGGAGAGTTCAGCGCAGATACGCAGTATTTT
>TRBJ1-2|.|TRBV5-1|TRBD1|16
CASSLSGDSGGSGYTF
TGCGCCAGCAGCTTGTCAGGGGACTCAGGGGGCTCTGGCTACACCTTC
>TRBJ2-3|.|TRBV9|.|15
CASSTGTGGEDTQYF
TGTGCCAGCAGCACTGGAACAGGGGGGGAGGATACGCAGTATTTT
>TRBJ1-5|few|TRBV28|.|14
CASSFWQSNQPQHF
TGTGCCAGCAGTTTCTGGCAGAGCAATCAGCCCCAGCATTTT
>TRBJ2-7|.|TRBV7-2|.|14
CASSLVARNYEQYF
TGTGCCAGCAGCTTAGTGGCTAGGAATTACGAGCAGTACTTC
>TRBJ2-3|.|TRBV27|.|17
CASSLLARGLPERTQYF
TGTGCCAGCAGTTTATTGGCCAGGGGATTACCAGAACGTACGCAGTATTTT